The 25 T cell receptor beta chains below come from one sample, sequenced in a study of blood T cell repertoires in COVID-19. Data came from immunoSEQ multiplex PCR; TCRdb stores just in-frame clones and leaves some out. The sample has over 250,000 clones, about 91% seen once. The sample consisted of peripheral blood. All receptors come from a woman aged 60-70 years with acute or convalescent COVID-19.

The V and J genes are TRBV7-9 and TRBJ1-1; D perhaps matches TRBD1 (6 bases). CDR3 size: 14 residues. The V gene's germline CDR1 is SEHNR and CDR2 FQNEAQ (reference sequence). The germline V and J ends were trimmed by 1 base and 1 base, with 7 bases remaining between them. CDR3 loop: CASSLGTANTEAFF. CDR3 coding DNA: TGTGCCAGCAGCTTAGGGACAGCGAACACTGAAGCTTTCTTT.

The CDR3 loop reads CASSFWTGTNYGYTF. The CDR3 DNA follows: TGTGCCAGCAGCTTCTGGACAGGGACTAACTATGGCTACACCTTC. This chain uses TRBV7-3 with TRBJ1-2; 8 bases agree with TRBD1. The germline V gene has CDR1 SGHTA and CDR2 FQGTGA. J lost 0 bases, V lost 3 bases, and 3 bases had no gene match. This CDR3 region has 15 residues.

This sequence joins TRBV18 and TRBJ1-4; 7 nucleotides match TRBD1. V was clipped by 3 bases and J by 8 bases; unmatched bases: 15. This CDR3 comprises 17 residues. Per the germline V gene, CDR1 is KGHSH and CDR2 is LQKENI. The CDR3 is CASSPASTGSAGEKLFF. The CDR3 nucleotides are TGTGCCAGCTCACCGGCGTCGACAGGGTCCGCTGGAGAAAAACTGTTTTTT.

V and J are TRBV4-3 and TRBJ2-5; 11 positions agree with TRBD2. The CDR3 covers 15 residues. V was pared by 4 bases and J by 1 base, with 2 bases of the junction left unmatched. Germline CDR1 is LGHNA and CDR2 is YSLEER. CDR3: CASSPGTSGQETQYF. CDR3 nucleotides: TGCGCCAGCAGCCCCGGGACTAGCGGCCAAGAGACCCAGTACTTC.

V gene TRBV5-4 combines with J gene TRBJ1-5, with 7 bases fitting TRBD1. The CDR3 has 18 residues. With 5 bases clipped from V and 0 bases from J, the junction kept 14 bases outside the gene matches. Germline CDR1 is SGHNT and CDR2 is YYREEE (reference sequence). CDR3 sequence reads: CASSLVFWGQNSNQPQHF. CDR3 nucleotides: TGTGCCAGCAGTCTTGTTTTCTGGGGACAGAATAGCAATCAGCCCCAGCATTTT.

V usage is TRBV7-2 and J usage is TRBJ2-1, with 10 bases that match TRBD1. This CDR3 is built from 15 residues. The germline gives CDR1 SGHTA, CDR2 FQGNSA. Trimming at V came to 5 bases and at J to 3 bases, leaving 4 bases not matched to a gene. In nucleotides, the CDR3 is TGTGCCAGCAGCCCGGGACAGGGGCACTACAATGAGCAGTTCTTC. Translated: CASSPGQGHYNEQFF.

The genes are TRBV10-3 and TRBJ2-7, with 12 nucleotides matching TRBD2. The CDR3 runs 17 residues. Germline loops: CDR1 ENHRY, CDR2 SYGVKD. The V gene end was trimmed by 3 bases and the J gene end by 0 bases; junction bases not matched to a gene: 6. The CDR3 nucleotides are TGTGCCATCAGTGATTCAGGACTAGCGGGATTCTCCTACGAGCAGTACTTC. Protein sequence: CAISDSGLAGFSYEQYF.

The chain links TRBV9 to TRBJ1-1, with a tentative D call TRBD1 (5 bases). CDR1 SGDLS and CDR2 YYNGEE come from the germline V gene. The CDR3 loop spans 16 amino acids. With 4 bases removed from V and 5 bases from J, the gap between germline ends came to 21 bases. The CDR3 bases are TGTGCCAGCAGCCACTCTCCCGGGACGGGGGGGACTGAAGCTTTCTTT. The encoded protein is CASSHSPGTGGTEAFF.

The rearrangement links TRBV6-6 to TRBJ1-1, with a possible D match to TRBD1 (5 bases). Germline values: CDR1 MNHNY, CDR2 SVGAGI (reference sequence). Trimming took off 5 bases at V and 0 bases at J, with 22 bases between the two ends. The CDR3 has 18 residues. The CDR3 DNA follows: TGTGCCAGCAGTCCTATCCTACAGGACACTATCCTGAACACTGAAGCTTTCTTT. Its protein product is CASSPILQDTILNTEAFF.

The J gene is TRBJ1-1, the V gene TRBV11-2; no clear D gene. The ends were cut back, 0 bases at V and 5 bases at J, with 7 bases in the middle. This CDR3 comprises 13 residues. The germline CDR1 and CDR2 sequences are SGHAT and FQNNGV. In DNA form, the CDR3 reads TGTGCCAGCAGCTTAGATCGCCAGACTGAAGCTTTCTTT. It yields the protein CASSLDRQTEAFF.

The chain couples TRBV7-2 to TRBJ2-1; D remains ambiguous. The V end lost 4 bases, the J end lost 7 bases, and 8 bases lay between the germline ends. Germline V CDR1 and CDR2: SGHTA, FQGNSA. The CDR3 length is 12 residues. As DNA, the CDR3 is TGTGCCAGCAGCTCCCCCTTTAATGAGCAGTTCTTC. It codes for CASSSPFNEQFF.

This chain connects TRBV6-2 or TRBV6-3 to TRBJ2-3; 9 bases align to TRBD2. The CDR3 runs to 15 residues. Germline V gene data show CDR1 as MNHEY and CDR2 as SVGEGT. V shed 8 bases, J shed 0 bases, and the junction held 6 bases outside the gene matches. The CDR3 here is CASCLAGLSTDTQYF. The CDR3 coding sequence is TGTGCCAGCTGCCTAGCGGGGTTGAGCACAGATACGCAGTATTTT.

As concerns this clone: Other DNA sequences in the sample encode the same CDR3. The rearrangement joins TRBV5-1 to TRBJ1-5; 11 bases map to TRBD1. This CDR3 spans 15 amino acids. The V gene's germline CDR1 is SGHRS and CDR2 YFSETQ. With 3 bases clipped from V and 1 base from J, the junction kept 0 bases outside the gene matches. CDR3 coding DNA: TGCGCCAGCAGCTGGACAGGGGGCAGCAATCAGCCCCAGCATTTT. It specifies CASSWTGGSNQPQHF.

The rearrangement uses TRBV7-3 and TRBJ2-5; D is unresolved. The CDR3 is 15 amino acids. Germline V lookup: CDR1 SGHTA, CDR2 FQGTGA. V was cut by 2 bases and J by 5 bases, with 15 bases left in between. The chain's CDR3 is CASSLGQQPTETQYF. The DNA of the CDR3 is TGTGCCAGCAGCTTAGGGCAGCAGCCAACGGAGACCCAGTACTTC.

V and J are TRBV28 and TRBJ1-3, with 10 bases matching TRBD1. CDR1 MDHEN and CDR2 SYDVKM come from the germline V gene. This CDR3 has 17 amino acids. Trimming cost V 4 bases and J 2 bases; bases outside gene matches: 8. As DNA, the CDR3 is TGTGCCAGCAGTTCCGGGACAGGGGTAGGGACTGGAAACACCATATATTTT. Translated: CASSSGTGVGTGNTIYF.

This clone was detected only once. The V gene is TRBV7-9, the J gene TRBJ1-3, with TRBD1 identical over 7 bases. The ends lost 5 bases at V and 0 bases at J; junction bases unmatched: 7. The CDR3 runs to 16 residues. Germline-derived CDR1 and CDR2 are SEHNR and FQNEAQ (reference sequence). The CDR3 bases are TGTGCCAGCAGCGGATTGGGACAGATCTCTGGAAACACCATATATTTT. Amino acid sequence: CASSGLGQISGNTIYF.

The DNA of the CDR3 is TGTGCCAGCAGCTTAGCCGGGAGGGCGAGCTCTGGAAACACCATATATTTT. Translated: CASSLAGRASSGNTIYF. The gene calls are TRBV7-9 and TRBJ1-3; D call uncertain. Germline CDR1 SEHNR, CDR2 FQNEAQ (reference sequence). CDR3 size: 17 residues. V lost 0 bases to trimming and J lost 0 bases, with 12 bases between them.

Points on this clone: The same CDR3 is also encoded by other DNA sequences in this sample. The chain couples TRBV2 to TRBJ1-1; D is unresolved. This CDR3 is built from 13 residues. Between the trimmed V and J ends, which lost 8 bases and 1 base, there was a span of 11 bases. Germline lookup yields CDR1 SNHLY and CDR2 FYNNEI. The CDR3 loop reads CASLRQPNTEAFF. CDR3 nucleotides: TGTGCCAGCTTAAGACAACCGAACACTGAAGCTTTCTTT.

This chain connects TRBV5-4 to TRBJ2-3; tentative D call: TRBD2 (6 bases). Looked up from germline, CDR1 is SGHNT and CDR2 is YYREEE (reference sequence). V was pared by 3 bases and J by 0 bases, with 20 bases between. The CDR3 runs 18 residues. The chain's CDR3 is CASSSGGVSKPSTDTQYF. The CDR3 DNA reads TGTGCCAGCAGCTCCGGAGGGGTTTCAAAACCTAGCACAGATACGCAGTATTTT.

This chain joins TRBV7-2 and TRBJ2-1; a weak D match, TRBD1 (6 bases). Per the germline V gene, CDR1 is SGHTA and CDR2 is FQGNSA. V was shortened by 1 base and J by 4 bases, with 11 bases between the two germline ends. The CDR3 is made up of 15 amino acids. CDR3 nucleotide sequence: TGTGCCAGCAGCTTAGAGGGCAGGGGATACAATGAGCAGTTCTTC. This encodes CASSLEGRGYNEQFF.

This clone was recorded once. The genes are TRBV13 and TRBJ2-3; 14 nucleotides line up with TRBD2. Germline CDR1 PRHDT, CDR2 FYEKMQ (reference sequence). This CDR3 is 22 amino acids long. V shed 2 bases and J 3 bases; nucleotides not matched to a gene: 19. CDR3 sequence reads: CASSLTGAFGGLAGESTDTQYF. CDR3 nucleotides: TGTGCCAGCAGCTTAACGGGAGCGTTTGGGGGACTAGCGGGAGAGTCAACAGATACGCAGTATTTT.

The V and J genes are TRBV7-2 and TRBJ2-1; no firm D call. Germline assignment: CDR1 SGHTA and CDR2 FQGNSA. Trimming stripped 4 bases from V and 13 bases from J, with 17 bases between. This CDR3 comprises 13 residues. The CDR3 nucleotides read TGTGCCAGCAGCTCCCAACGCAGCCAGGCCCAGTTCTTC. Its translation is CASSSQRSQAQFF.

J is TRBJ1-5 and V is TRBV5-1; 7 bases line up with TRBD1. CDR3 length equals 16 residues. The germline CDR1 and CDR2 sequences are SGHRS and YFSETQ. Unmatched junction bases numbered 10, after V lost 4 bases and J lost 3 bases. CDR3 residues: CASSMGPGQINQPQHF. Written as DNA, the CDR3 is TGCGCCAGCAGCATGGGCCCGGGACAGATCAATCAGCCCCAGCATTTT.

V is TRBV4-2 and J is TRBJ1-2; 8 bases align to TRBD1. V trimming: 2 bases; J trimming: 7 bases; junction bases outside the gene matches: 18. CDR1 is LGHNA, CDR2 YNFKEQ, per germline. This CDR3 has 18 residues. The CDR3 DNA sequence: TGTGCCAGCAGCCAATATCAGATACAGGGGGATGCGTTCGTTGGCTACACCTTC. This encodes CASSQYQIQGDAFVGYTF.

A single count supports this clone. The genes are TRBV28 and TRBJ1-6; 7 bases fit TRBD1. The junction had 9 bases not matched to a gene; V was cut back by 7 bases and J by 0 bases. CDR1 is MDHEN and CDR2 is SYDVKM in the germline V gene. CDR3 size: 17 residues. The CDR3 bases are TGTGCCAGCACCGCAATACAGGGGAGCTCCTATAATTCACCCCTCCACTTT. It translates to CASTAIQGSSYNSPLHF.